Sequencing of this T cell receptor (beta chain) was carried out in a study of beta chain features in type 1 diabetes. Germline V CDR1 and CDR2: DFQATT, SNEGSKA (reference sequence). The CDR3 loop spans 11 amino acids. With V trimmed by 7 bases and J by 6 bases, 2 bases remained unmatched. Overall study results and limits: Among patients, naive, central memory and Treg TCRB repertoires appeared more similar than among healthy donors. Among all four CD4+ subsets, Type 1 diabetes patients had TCRB CDR3s that were moderately but significantly shorter.

The whole isolated RNA underwent reverse transcription, so sequencing captured expressed TCRB transcripts. The table came from immunoSEQ multiplex PCR; TCRdb's copy has only in-frame clones and leaves some out. The sample lists around 140,000 clones; approximately 9.8% were seen once. About this clone: Its antigen is currently unknown.

The TCR comes from a woman in her forties in good health. Material: central memory CD4+ T cells from blood. The V gene is TRBV20-1, the J gene TRBJ2-2; TRBD2 matches 7 bases. In nucleotides, the CDR3 is TGCAGTGTAGGGAGGGCCGGGGAGCTGTTTTTT. Residues: CSVGRAGELFF.